A selection of T cell receptor beta chains follows, all from one sample in a study of cytomegalovirus exposure and HLA in healthy donors. Generated by immunoSEQ multiplex PCR, the TCRdb table keeps only in-frame clones and is missing some. The data show 200,000 to 250,000 clones, more than 85% seen once. Material for sequencing was PBMCs. These receptors all stem from a woman aged 18 to 35 in good health and CMV-seronegative. The conserved cysteine and the conserved F or W are not part of the CDR3 here. The size of a clone is reported for some rows only, either as once, few or many, or as a class for expanded clones.

>NA|TRBV9
ASSVGTGVGYGYT
>NA|TRBV7-2
ASSAGNRGGNQPQH
>NA|TRBV5-1
ASSVAVVNEQF
>NA|TRBV7-9
ASSSTLDRADTQY
>NA|TRBV5-1
ASSLGGLMNTEAF
>NA|TRBV5-4
ASSLWDRGYEQY
>NA|TRBV19
ASSPPGGTVEQY
>once|TRBV7-6
ASSLGIPAGETQY
>NA|TRBV19
ASSYYSGGVGNEQF
>NA|TRBV23-1
ARPTPGYEQY
>NA|TRBV6-5
ASSYQTGNTEAF
>NA|TRBV10-1
ASSESRTGYTDTQY
>NA|TRBV7-8
ASSLGGAGETQY
>NA|TRBV5-4
ASSLGQSYEQY
>NA|TRBV4-3
ASRVWGGAKFAGELF
>NA|TRBV4-2
ASSQTGLGGYT